One and the same sample provided the 16 T cell receptor beta chains below, sequenced in a study of control samples from healthy donors and cancer patients. TCRdb's table, derived via immunoSEQ multiplex PCR, lists solely in-frame clones and lacks some. The sample has about 180,000 clones; around 94% are singletons. The sequencing sample was made of blood. These TCRs come from a man aged 25-45 years in good health.

A remark on this clone: The same CDR3 is also encoded by other DNA sequences in this sample. The CDR3 loop is CASSQAGALNTEAFF. The CDR3 nucleotides are TGTGCCAGCAGCCAAGCGGGGGCTTTGAACACTGAAGCTTTCTTT. The rearrangement uses TRBV14 and TRBJ1-1, with a weak D call TRBD1 (6 bases). The CDR3 length is 15 residues. The V end was cut by 1 base, the J end by 0 bases, with 9 bases between. The germline V gene encodes CDR1 SGHDN and CDR2 FVKESK.

Here the CDR3 DNA reads TGCAGCGTTGGGGGGTTAGCCAAAAACATTCAGTACTTC. It encodes CSVGGLAKNIQYF. The chain combines TRBV29-1 with TRBJ2-4; D possibly matches TRBD1 or TRBD2 (5 bases each). Germline V gene lookup returns CDR1 SQVTM and CDR2 ANQGSEA. The ends were cut back, 4 bases at V and 0 bases at J, with 7 bases in the middle. The CDR3 is made up of 13 amino acids. Full variable domain (remainder filled in from reference TRBV29-1 and TRBJ2-4): SAVISQKPSRDICQRGTSLTIQCQVDSQVTMMFWYRQQPGQSLTLIATANQGSEATYESGFVIDKFPISRPNLTFSTLTVSNMSPEDSSIYLCSVGGLAKNIQYFGAGTRLSVL.

The sample holds one count of this clone. V gene TRBV4-2 combines with J gene TRBJ1-2; TRBD1 is a possible D gene (6 bases). This CDR3 contains 16 residues. Trimming left V 0 bases short and J 1 base short, with 12 bases between. Per germline, CDR1 LGHNA and CDR2 YNFKEQ. Here the CDR3 reads CASSQDPAGDNYGYTF. CDR3 coding DNA: TGTGCCAGCAGCCAAGATCCCGCAGGGGATAACTATGGCTACACCTTC.

The genes are TRBV20-1 and TRBJ2-6; unclear D gene. Germline CDR1 is DFQATT and CDR2 is SNEGSKA (reference sequence). V was cut by 5 bases and J by 4 bases, with 3 bases left in between. The CDR3 covers 11 residues. The CDR3 sequence is CSAYGANVLTF. DNA for the CDR3: TGCAGTGCTTACGGGGCCAACGTCCTGACTTTC.

This clone was counted a few times. V is TRBV2 and J is TRBJ1-1; 7 bases agree with TRBD1. The germline gives CDR1 SNHLY, CDR2 FYNNEI. After removal of 7 bases from V and 6 bases from J, the junction contained 5 bases not matched to a gene. This CDR3 region has 12 residues. CDR3 amino acids: CASNKDRAEAFF. Written as DNA, the CDR3 is TGTGCCAGCAATAAAGACAGGGCTGAAGCTTTCTTT.

J is TRBJ1-1 and V is TRBV27; 10 nucleotides agree with TRBD1. CDR1 and CDR2 from the germline V gene are MNHEY and SMNVEV (reference sequence). With V trimmed by 8 bases and J by 7 bases, 4 bases remained unmatched. This CDR3 has 12 amino acids. The CDR3 nucleotides are TGTGCCAGCGGGGACAGGGGCAGTGAAGCTTTCTTT. Protein sequence: CASGDRGSEAFF.

The gene calls are TRBV6-6 and TRBJ1-1, with a possible D match to TRBD1 (5 bases). The germline V gene has CDR1 MNHNY and CDR2 SVGAGI (reference sequence). This CDR3 has 14 residues. V lost 4 bases and J lost 1, with 10 bases in between. The CDR3 bases are TGTGCCAGCAGTTCTGCCGACAGGAACACTGAAGCTTTCTTT. Encoded protein: CASSSADRNTEAFF.

This chain links TRBV7-8 with TRBJ2-7; TRBD2 is a possible D gene (6 bases). V was pared by 4 bases and J by 3 bases, with 16 bases between. The CDR3 loop spans 15 amino acids. CDR1 is SGHVS, CDR2 FQNEAQ, per germline. For the CDR3, the DNA is TGTGCCAGCAGCTGGGACTTTCAACCCGTCTACGAGCAGTACTTC. Translated, it gives CASSWDFQPVYEQYF. The full variable domain, in which reference TRBV7-8 and TRBJ2-7 provide the parts outside the CDR3, is GAGVSQSPRYKVAKRGQDVALRCDPISGHVSLFWYQQALGQGPEFLTYFQNEAQLDKSGLPSDRFFAERPEGSVSTLKIQRTQQEDSAVYLCASSWDFQPVYEQYFGPGTRLTVT.

The rearrangement joins TRBV12-1 to TRBJ2-5; the table gives TRBD1 as D, unverified against the DNA. TRBV12-1 is marked as a pseudogene. This CDR3 has 14 residues. CDR3 in DNA: TGTGCCAGCAGCTTCCGGACAGTTCAGGGGACCCAGTACTTC. Translation: CASSFRTVQGTQYF.

The genes are TRBV28 and TRBJ1-2, with 8 bases that match TRBD1. CDR1 and CDR2 from the germline V gene are MDHEN and SYDVKM. This CDR3 is built from 15 residues. Unmatched junction bases numbered 8, after V lost 6 bases and J lost 2 bases. The CDR3 protein is CASRETGELNYGYTF. DNA of the CDR3: TGTGCCAGCAGGGAGACAGGGGAACTCAACTATGGCTACACCTTC.

This chain connects TRBV11-3 to TRBJ2-7, with D possibly TRBD2 on 5 matching bases. The CDR3 spans 13 residues. Trimming pared 6 bases from V and 6 bases from J, leaving 15 bases between. The germline V gene has CDR1 SGHNT and CDR2 YENEEA. CDR3 sequence reads: CASSPGLLGEQYF. CDR3 coding DNA: TGTGCCAGCAGTCCCGGACTCCTCGGCGAGCAGTACTTC. The entire variable domain, with the rest obtained from reference TRBV11-3 and TRBJ2-7, is as follows: EAGVVQSPRYKIIEKKQPVAFWCNPISGHNTLYWYLQNLGQGPELLIRYENEEAVDDSQLPKDRFSAERLKGVDSTLKIQPAELGDSAVYLCASSPGLLGEQYFGPGTRLTVT.

The chain joins TRBV30 to TRBJ1-2, with D uncertain. The CDR3 runs 15 residues. The germline gives CDR1 GTSNPN, CDR2 SVGIG (reference sequence). Trimming pared 2 bases from V and 4 bases from J, leaving 17 bases between. Written as DNA, the CDR3 is TGTGCCTGGAGTCTAACTACCCAGGAGTTCTATGGCTACACCTTC. This codes for CAWSLTTQEFYGYTF.

V and J are TRBV6-2 or TRBV6-3 and TRBJ1-1; no definite D call. Trimming pared 0 bases from V and 3 bases from J, leaving 11 bases between. The CDR3 length is 15 residues. The V gene's germline CDR1 is MNHEY and CDR2 SVGEGT. CDR3 loop: CASSYSGEGHTEAFF. In DNA, the CDR3 is TGTGCCAGCAGTTACTCGGGTGAGGGCCACACTGAAGCTTTCTTT.

The chain is built from TRBV14 and TRBJ2-2, with D unresolved. Germline loops: CDR1 SGHDN, CDR2 FVKESK. Trimming stripped 0 bases from V and 7 bases from J, with 18 bases between. The CDR3 covers 17 residues. In nucleotides, the CDR3 is TGTGCCAGCAGCCAAGATTTTCGCGTCTGGGATCGCGGGGAGCTGTTTTTT. It translates to CASSQDFRVWDRGELFF. Filled out from reference TRBV14 and TRBJ2-2, the complete variable domain reads EAGVTQFPSHSVIEKGQTVTLRCDPISGHDNLYWYRRVMGKEIKFLLHFVKESKQDESGMPNNRFLAERTGGTYSTLKVQPAELEDSGVYFCASSQDFRVWDRGELFFGEGSRLTVL.

This clone was observed once. This chain links TRBV5-1 with TRBJ2-6, with 10 bases aligning to TRBD1. Unmatched junction bases numbered 11, after V lost 7 bases and J lost 1 base. The CDR3 runs to 18 residues. Germline-derived CDR1 and CDR2 are SGHRS and YFSETQ. The CDR3 DNA reads TGCGCCAGCCTCAGGGGCGGGACAGGGGTTTCTGGGGCCAACGTCCTGACTTTC. It translates to CASLRGGTGVSGANVLTF.

J is TRBJ2-4 and V is TRBV30, with D perhaps TRBD2 (6 bases). This CDR3 is 14 amino acids long. V was trimmed by 0 bases and J by 6 bases, leaving 12 bases between them. Germline V gene sequence: CDR1 GTSNPN, CDR2 SVGIG (reference sequence). The CDR3 sequence is CAWSVSGGINIQYF. Written as DNA, the CDR3 is TGTGCCTGGAGTGTATCTGGCGGGATAAACATTCAGTACTTC.